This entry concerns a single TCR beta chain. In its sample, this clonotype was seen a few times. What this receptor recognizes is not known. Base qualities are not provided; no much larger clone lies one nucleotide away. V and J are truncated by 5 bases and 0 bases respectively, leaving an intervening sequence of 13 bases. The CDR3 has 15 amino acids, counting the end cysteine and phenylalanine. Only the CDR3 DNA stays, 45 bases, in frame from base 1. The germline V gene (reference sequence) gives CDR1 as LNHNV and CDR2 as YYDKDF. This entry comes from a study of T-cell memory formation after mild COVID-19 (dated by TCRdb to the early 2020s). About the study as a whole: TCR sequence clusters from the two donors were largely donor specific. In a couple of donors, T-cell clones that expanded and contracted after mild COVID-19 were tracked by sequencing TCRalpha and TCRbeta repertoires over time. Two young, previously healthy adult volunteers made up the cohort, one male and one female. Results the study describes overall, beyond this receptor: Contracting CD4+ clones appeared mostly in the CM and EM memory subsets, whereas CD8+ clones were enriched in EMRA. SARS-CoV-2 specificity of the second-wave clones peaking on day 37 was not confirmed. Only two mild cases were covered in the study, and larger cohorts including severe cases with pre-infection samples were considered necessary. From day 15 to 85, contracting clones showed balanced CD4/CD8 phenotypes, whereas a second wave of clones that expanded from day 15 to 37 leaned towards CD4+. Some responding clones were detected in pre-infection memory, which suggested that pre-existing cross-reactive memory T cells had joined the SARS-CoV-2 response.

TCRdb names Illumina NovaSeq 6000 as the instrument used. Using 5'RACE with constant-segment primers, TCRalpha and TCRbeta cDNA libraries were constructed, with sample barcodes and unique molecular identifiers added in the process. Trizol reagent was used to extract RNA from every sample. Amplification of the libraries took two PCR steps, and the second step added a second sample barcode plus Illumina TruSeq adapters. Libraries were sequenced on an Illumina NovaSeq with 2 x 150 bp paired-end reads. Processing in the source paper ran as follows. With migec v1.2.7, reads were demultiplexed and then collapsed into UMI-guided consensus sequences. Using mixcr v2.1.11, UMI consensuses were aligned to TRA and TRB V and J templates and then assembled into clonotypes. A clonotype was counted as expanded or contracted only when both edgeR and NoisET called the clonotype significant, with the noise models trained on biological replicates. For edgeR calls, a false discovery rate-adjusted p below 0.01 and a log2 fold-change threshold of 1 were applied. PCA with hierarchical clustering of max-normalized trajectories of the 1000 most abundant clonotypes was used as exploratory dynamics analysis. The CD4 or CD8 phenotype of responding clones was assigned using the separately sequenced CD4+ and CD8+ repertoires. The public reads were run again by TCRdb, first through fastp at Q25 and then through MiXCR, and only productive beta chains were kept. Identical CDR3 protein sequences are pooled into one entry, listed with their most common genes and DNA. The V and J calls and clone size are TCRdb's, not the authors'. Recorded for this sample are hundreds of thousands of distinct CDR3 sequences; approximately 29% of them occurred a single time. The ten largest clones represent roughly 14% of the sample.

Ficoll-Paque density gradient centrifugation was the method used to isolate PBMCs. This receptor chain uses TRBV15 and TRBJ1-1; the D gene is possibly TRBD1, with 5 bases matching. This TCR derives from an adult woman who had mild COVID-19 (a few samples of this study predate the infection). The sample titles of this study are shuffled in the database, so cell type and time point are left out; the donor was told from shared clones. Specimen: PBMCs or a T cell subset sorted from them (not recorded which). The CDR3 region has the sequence CATSLPRQLNTEAFF. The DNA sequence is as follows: TGTGCCACCAGCCTCCCGCGACAGTTGAACACTGAAGCTTTCTTT.